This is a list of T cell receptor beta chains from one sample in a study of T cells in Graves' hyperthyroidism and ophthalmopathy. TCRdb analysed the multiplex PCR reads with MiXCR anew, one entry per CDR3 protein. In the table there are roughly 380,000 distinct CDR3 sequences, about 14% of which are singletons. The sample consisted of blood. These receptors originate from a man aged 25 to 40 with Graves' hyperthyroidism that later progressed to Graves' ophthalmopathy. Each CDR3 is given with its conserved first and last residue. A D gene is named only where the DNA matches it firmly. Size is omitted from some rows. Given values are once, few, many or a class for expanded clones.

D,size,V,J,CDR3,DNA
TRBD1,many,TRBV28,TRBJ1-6,CASSSMGTVNSPLHF,TGTGCCAGCAGTTCTATGGGGACAGTCAATTCACCCCTCCACTTT
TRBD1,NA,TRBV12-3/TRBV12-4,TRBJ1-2,CASSLLTGASYGYTF,TGTGCCAGCAGTTTACTTACAGGGGCCAGCTATGGCTACACCTTC
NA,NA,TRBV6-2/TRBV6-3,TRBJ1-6,CASRPGGSYNSPLHF,TGTGCCAGCAGACCGGGCGGGTCCTATAATTCACCCCTCCACTTT
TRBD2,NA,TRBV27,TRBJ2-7,CASSLTPRLAGYEQYF,TGTGCCAGCAGTCTCACCCCCCGGCTAGCGGGGTACGAGCAGTACTTC
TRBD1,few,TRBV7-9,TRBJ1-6,CASSLVPPTGLNSPLHF,TGTGCCAGCAGCTTAGTCCCCCCGACAGGGTTAAATTCACCCCTCCACTTT
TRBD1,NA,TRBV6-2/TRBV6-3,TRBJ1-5,CASSTGQATNQPQHF,TGTGCCAGCAGTACTGGACAGGCGACCAATCAGCCCCAGCATTTT
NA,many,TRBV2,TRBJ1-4,CASILNEKLFF,TGTGCCAGCATCTTGAATGAAAAACTGTTTTTT
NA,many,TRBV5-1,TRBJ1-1,CASSDNFARVNTEAFF,TGCGCCAGCAGCGACAACTTCGCGCGTGTTAACACTGAAGCTTTCTTT
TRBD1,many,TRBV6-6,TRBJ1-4,CASSYLGQGNEKLFF,TGTGCCAGCAGTTACCTAGGACAGGGAAATGAAAAACTGTTTTTT
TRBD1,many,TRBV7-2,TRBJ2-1,CASSPRQGLLSYNEQFF,TGTGCCAGCAGCCCCCGACAGGGGCTTCTCTCCTACAATGAGCAGTTCTTC
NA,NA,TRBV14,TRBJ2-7,CASSRLGLTYEQCF,TGTGCCAGCAGTCGTCTTGGGCTCACCTACGAGCAGTGCTTC
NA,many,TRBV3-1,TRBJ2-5,CASSLRVQGAKETQYF,TGTGCCAGCAGCCTCAGGGTACAAGGAGCGAAGGAGACCCAGTACTTC
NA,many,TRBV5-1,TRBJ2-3,CASSLGRRTDTQYF,TGCGCCAGCAGCTTAGGCCGACGCACAGATACGCAGTATTTT
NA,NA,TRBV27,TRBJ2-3,CASSLYPGSDTDTQYF,TGTGCCAGCAGTTTATATCCGGGGAGCGACACAGATACGCAGTATTTT
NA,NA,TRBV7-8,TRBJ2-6,CASSAFTGYAGANVLTF,TGTGCCAGCAGCGCATTTACAGGTTATGCTGGGGCCAACGTCCTGACTTTC
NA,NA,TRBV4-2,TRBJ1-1,CASSQEGQMKPFF,TGTGCCAGCAGCCAAGAAGGACAGATGAAGCCATTCTTT
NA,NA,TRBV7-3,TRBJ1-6,CASSLPQPLYNSPRHF,TGTGCCAGCAGCTTACCCCAACCCCTCTATAATTCACCCCGCCACTTT
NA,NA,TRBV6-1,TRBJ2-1,CAGSDGHPSYNEQFF,TGTGCCGGCAGCGACGGTCACCCCTCCTACAATGAGCAGTTCTTC
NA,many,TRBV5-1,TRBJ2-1,CASSSIGGRYNEQFF,TGCGCCAGCAGCTCTATCGGGGGCCGCTACAATGAGCAGTTCTTC
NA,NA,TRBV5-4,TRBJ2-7,CASSRPGSLYEQYF,TGTGCCAGCAGTCGCCCAGGGTCTCTCTACGAGCAGTACTTC
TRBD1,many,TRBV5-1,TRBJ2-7,CASSLGQGNTYEQYF,TGCGCCAGCAGCTTGGGACAGGGGAACACCTACGAGCAGTACTTC
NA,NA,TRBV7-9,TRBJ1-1,CASSPRVAEAFF,TGTGCCAGCAGCCCTAGGGTGGCTGAAGCTTTCTTT
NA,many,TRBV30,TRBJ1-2,CAWLRGSYYGYTF,TGTGCCTGGTTAAGGGGCAGTTACTATGGCTACACCTTC
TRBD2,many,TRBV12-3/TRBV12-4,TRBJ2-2,CASSRFSGGNTGELFF,TGTGCCAGCAGTCGATTTAGCGGGGGAAACACCGGGGAGCTGTTTTTT
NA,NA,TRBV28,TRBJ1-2,CASREWGERSYTF,TGTGCCAGCAGGGAGTGGGGGGAACGAAGCTACACCTTC
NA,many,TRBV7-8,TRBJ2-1,CASSSVPQLTGVKVHEQFF,TGTGCCAGCAGCTCGGTACCGCAGCTGACGGGGGTTAAGGTCCATGAGCAGTTCTTC
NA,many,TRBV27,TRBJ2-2,CASTPLLGTGELFF,TGTGCATCGACGCCACTCCTGGGGACCGGGGAGCTGTTTTTT
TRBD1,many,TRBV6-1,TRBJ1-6,CASREPGQGNSPLHF,TGTGCCAGCAGGGAACCGGGACAGGGTAATTCACCCCTCCACTTT
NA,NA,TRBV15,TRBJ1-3,CATSRDNSGNTIYF,TGTGCCACCAGCAGAGACAACTCTGGAAACACCATATATTTT
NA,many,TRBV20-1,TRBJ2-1,CSAIRGDYNEQFF,TGCAGTGCTATCAGGGGGGACTACAATGAGCAGTTCTTC
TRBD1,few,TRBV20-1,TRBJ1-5,CSALDRGGQPQHF,TGCAGTGCTCTAGACAGGGGAGGTCAGCCCCAGCATTTT
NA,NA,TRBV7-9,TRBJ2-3,CASSLGLRHDTQYF,TGTGCCAGCAGCTTAGGACTAAGGCACGATACGCAGTATTTT
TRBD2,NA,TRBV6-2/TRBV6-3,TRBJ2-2,CASSYESTSGATGELFF,TGTGCCAGCAGTTACGAGTCGACTAGCGGGGCCACCGGGGAGCTGTTTTTT
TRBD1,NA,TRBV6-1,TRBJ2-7,CASGGQATYEQYF,TGTGCCAGCGGGGGACAGGCTACCTACGAGCAGTACTTC
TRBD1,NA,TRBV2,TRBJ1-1,CAIHVPFGQGGNTEAFF,TGTGCCATCCATGTCCCCTTTGGACAGGGTGGGAACACTGAAGCTTTCTTT
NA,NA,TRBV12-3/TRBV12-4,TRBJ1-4,CASSSGNSDEKLFF,TGTGCCAGCAGTTCCGGGAATTCGGATGAAAAACTGTTTTTT
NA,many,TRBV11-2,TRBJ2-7,CASSLVFNPYEQYF,TGTGCCAGCAGCTTAGTCTTCAACCCCTACGAGCAGTACTTC
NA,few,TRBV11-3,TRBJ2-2,CASTRVEGATGELFF,TGTGCCAGCACCCGTGTGGAGGGGGCAACCGGGGAGCTGTTTTTT
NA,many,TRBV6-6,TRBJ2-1,CASSYSTQGGYNEQFF,TGTGCCAGCAGTTACTCGACTCAGGGGGGCTACAATGAGCAGTTCTTC
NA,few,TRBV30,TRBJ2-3,CAWSGGGKADTQYF,TGTGCCTGGAGTGGGGGCGGGAAGGCAGATACGCAGTATTTT
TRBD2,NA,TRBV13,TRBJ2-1,CASSPVGAGRYNEQFF,TGTGCCAGCAGCCCCGTAGGAGCGGGGAGATACAATGAGCAGTTCTTC
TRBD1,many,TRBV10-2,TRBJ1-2,CASSEGTGIRGYTF,TGCGCCAGCAGTGAGGGGACAGGGATTCGAGGCTACACCTTC
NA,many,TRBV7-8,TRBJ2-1,CASSFRTSSYNEQFF,TGTGCCAGCAGCTTCAGGACGAGCTCCTACAATGAGCAGTTCTTC
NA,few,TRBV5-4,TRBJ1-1,CASSLLKTLNTEAFF,TGTGCCAGCAGCTTACTAAAAACCTTGAACACTGAAGCTTTCTTT
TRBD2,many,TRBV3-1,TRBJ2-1,CASSQDGGGPYNEQFF,TGTGCCAGCAGCCAAGACGGCGGGGGGCCGTACAATGAGCAGTTCTTC
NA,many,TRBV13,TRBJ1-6,CASRVTGTYNSPLHF,TGTGCCAGCAGAGTTACAGGGACCTATAATTCACCCCTCCACTTT
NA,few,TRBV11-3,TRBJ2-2,CASKHSLNTGELFF,TGTGCCAGCAAACACTCCCTCAACACCGGGGAGCTGTTTTTT
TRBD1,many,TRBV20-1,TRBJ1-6,CSARDPRDRRYNSPLHF,TGCAGTGCTAGAGATCCTCGGGACAGGAGATATAATTCACCCCTCCACTTT
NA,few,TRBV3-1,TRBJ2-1,CASSQDPESSYNEQFF,TGTGCCAGCAGCCAAGATCCGGAGAGCTCCTACAATGAGCAGTTCTTC
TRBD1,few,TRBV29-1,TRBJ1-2,CSVDGTGGDYGYTF,TGCAGCGTTGATGGGACAGGGGGCGACTATGGCTACACCTTC
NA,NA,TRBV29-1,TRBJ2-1,CSGERGGEQFF,TGCAGCGGGGAAAGGGGGGGTGAGCAGTTCTTC
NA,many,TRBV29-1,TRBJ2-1,CSVEAPFYNEQFF,TGCAGCGTTGAAGCCCCCTTCTACAATGAGCAGTTCTTC
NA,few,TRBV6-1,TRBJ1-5,CASSQNRQRNQPQHF,TGTGCCAGCAGTCAAAACCGGCAGCGAAATCAGCCCCAGCATTTT
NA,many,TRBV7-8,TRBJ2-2,CASSLAGGELFF,TGTGCCAGCAGCTTAGCAGGCGGGGAGCTGTTTTTT
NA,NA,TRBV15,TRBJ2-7,CATSRESGTTYEQYF,TGTGCCACCAGCAGAGAGTCAGGGACGACCTACGAGCAGTACTTC
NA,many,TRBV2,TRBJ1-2,CASRPGAGRGYTF,TGTGCCAGCAGGCCAGGGGCTGGGCGAGGCTACACCTTC
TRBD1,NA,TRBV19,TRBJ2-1,CASSFLSGQGGDEQFF,TGTGCCAGTAGTTTCTTATCGGGACAGGGGGGCGATGAGCAGTTCTTC
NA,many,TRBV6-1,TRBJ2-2,CASSLKLIGELFF,TGTGCCAGCAGTCTTAAACTAATCGGGGAGCTGTTTTTT